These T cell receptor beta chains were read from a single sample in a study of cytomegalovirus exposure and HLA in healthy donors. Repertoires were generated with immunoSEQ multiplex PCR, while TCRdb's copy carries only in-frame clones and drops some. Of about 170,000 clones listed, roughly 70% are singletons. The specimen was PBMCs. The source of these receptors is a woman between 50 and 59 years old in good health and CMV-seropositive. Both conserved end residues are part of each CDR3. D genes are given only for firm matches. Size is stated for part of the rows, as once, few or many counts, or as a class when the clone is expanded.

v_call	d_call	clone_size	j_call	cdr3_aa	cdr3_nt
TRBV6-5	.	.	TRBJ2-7	CASSSTFGGPYEQYF	TGTGCCAGCAGTTCTACGTTTGGCGGGCCTTACGAGCAGTACTTC
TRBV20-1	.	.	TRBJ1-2	CSAWRTNGYTF	TGCAGTGCTTGGAGGACTAATGGCTACACCTTC
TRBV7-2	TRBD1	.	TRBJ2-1	CASSLGTGSYNEQFF	TGTGCCAGCAGCTTAGGGACAGGGTCCTACAATGAGCAGTTCTTC
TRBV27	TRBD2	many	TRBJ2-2	CASRLAGGTGELFF	TGTGCCAGTCGACTAGCGGGTGGCACCGGGGAGCTGTTTTTT
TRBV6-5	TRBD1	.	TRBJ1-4	CASSSQGVGEKLFF	TGTGCCAGCAGTTCCCAGGGGGTTGGTGAAAAACTGTTTTTT
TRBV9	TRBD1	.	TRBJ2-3	CASTPRGAGGSNTQYF	TGTGCCAGCACCCCCCGAGGGGCAGGGGGATCTAATACGCAGTATTTT
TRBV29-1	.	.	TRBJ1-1	CSVTRRENTEAFF	TGCAGCGTGACGAGGCGGGAGAACACTGAAGCTTTCTTT
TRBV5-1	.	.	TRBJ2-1	CASSYRAGTSYNEQFF	TGCGCCAGCAGCTACCGTGCGGGGACGTCCTACAATGAGCAGTTCTTC
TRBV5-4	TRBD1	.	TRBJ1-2	CASRRGGQSQNYGYTF	TGTGCCAGCCGCAGAGGGGGACAGTCGCAAAACTATGGCTACACCTTC
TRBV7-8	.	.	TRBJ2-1	CASSSQYNEQFF	TGTGCCAGCAGCTCCCAATACAATGAGCAGTTCTTC
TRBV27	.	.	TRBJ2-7	CASSSDSGSLYEQYF	TGTGCCAGCAGTTCCGACAGTGGATCTCTCTACGAGCAGTACTTC
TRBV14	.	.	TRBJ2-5	CASSLSRETQYF	TGTGCCAGCAGCCTAAGTCGGGAGACCCAGTACTTC
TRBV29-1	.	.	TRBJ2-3	CSVPGLGAQDTQYF	TGCAGCGTTCCGGGTCTAGGGGCCCAGGATACGCAGTATTTT
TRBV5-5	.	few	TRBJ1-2	CASSQPDRDYGYTF	TGTGCCAGCAGTCAACCCGACAGAGACTATGGCTACACCTTC
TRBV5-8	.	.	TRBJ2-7	CASSPVGGALSEQYF	TGTGCCAGCAGCCCGGTAGGAGGGGCCCTCTCCGAGCAGTACTTC
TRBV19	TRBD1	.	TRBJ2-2	CASSRAGQGNGELFF	TGTGCCAGTAGCCGGGCGGGACAGGGAAACGGGGAGCTGTTTTTT
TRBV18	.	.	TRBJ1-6	CASSPPGAKANSPLHF	TGTGCCAGCTCACCACCGGGGGCTAAGGCGAATTCACCCCTCCACTTT
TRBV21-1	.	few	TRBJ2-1	CASSTQTGATGNEQFF	TGTGCCAGCAGCACCCAGACAGGGGCGACCGGCAATGAGCAGTTCTTC
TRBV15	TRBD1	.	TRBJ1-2	CATSRGQGSSYGYTF	TGTGCCACCAGCAGAGGACAGGGATCGTCGTATGGCTACACCTTC
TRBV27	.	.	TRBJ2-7	CASSPISGVYGEQYF	TGTGCCAGCAGCCCCATCTCCGGGGTCTACGGCGAGCAGTACTTC
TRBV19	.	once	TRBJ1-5	CASTPRGRQPQHF	TGTGCCAGTACCCCCCGAGGGAGGCAGCCCCAGCATTTT
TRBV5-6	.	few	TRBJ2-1	CASSLYPGNEQFF	TGTGCCAGCAGCTTGTATCCAGGGAATGAGCAGTTCTTC
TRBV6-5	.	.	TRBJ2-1	CASSAASPNEQFF	TGTGCCAGCAGTGCGGCCTCCCCCAATGAGCAGTTCTTC
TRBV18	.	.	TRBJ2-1	CASSPPDSRRGLSSYNEQFF	TGTGCCAGCTCACCACCCGACAGTAGGCGGGGACTCTCTTCCTACAATGAGCAGTTCTTC
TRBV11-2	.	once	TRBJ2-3	CASSNGLSTDTQYF	TGTGCCAGCAGCAATGGACTGTCCACAGATACGCAGTATTTT
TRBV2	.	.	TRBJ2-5	CASGTHQETQYF	TGTGCCAGCGGGACTCACCAAGAGACCCAGTACTTC
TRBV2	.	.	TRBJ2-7	CASRYADEQYF	TGTGCCAGCAGGTACGCGGACGAGCAGTACTTC
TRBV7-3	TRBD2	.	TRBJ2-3	CASSFAGGPTDTQYF	TGTGCCAGCAGCTTCGCGGGGGGACCCACAGATACGCAGTATTTT
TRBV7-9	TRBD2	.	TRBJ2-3	CSSSPAGGGREDTQYF	TGTTCCAGCAGCCCAGCCGGGGGGGGGCGTGAAGATACGCAGTATTTT
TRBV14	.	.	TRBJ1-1	CASSPFLRARGFF	TGTGCCAGCAGCCCTTTTCTCCGGGCCAGGGGTTTCTTT
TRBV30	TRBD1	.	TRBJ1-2	CASSGTAYGYTF	TGTGCCAGCTCCGGGACAGCCTATGGCTACACCTTC
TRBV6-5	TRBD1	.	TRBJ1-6	CASSPGTASPLHF	TGTGCCAGCAGTCCAGGGACAGCTTCACCCCTCCACTTT